This TCR beta chain was recorded in a study of blood T cell repertoires in COVID-19. Produced via immunoSEQ multiplex PCR; TCRdb's table is partial and in-frame only. The repertoire consists of tens of thousands of clones, with 85% occurring once and the leading ten covering 2.5% to 3%. CDR3 size: 12 residues. The germline V gene encodes CDR1 SNHLY and CDR2 FYNNEI. With V trimmed by 3 bases and J by 16 bases, 6 bases remained unmatched. V usage is TRBV2 and J usage is TRBJ2-4, with 10 bases matching TRBD1. The specimen was peripheral blood. This receptor was identified in a man of 80 years or more with acute or convalescent COVID-19. In DNA, the CDR3 is TGTGCCAGCAGTGATTGGGACAGGGGAGGTTACTTC. This gives the protein CASSDWDRGGYF.